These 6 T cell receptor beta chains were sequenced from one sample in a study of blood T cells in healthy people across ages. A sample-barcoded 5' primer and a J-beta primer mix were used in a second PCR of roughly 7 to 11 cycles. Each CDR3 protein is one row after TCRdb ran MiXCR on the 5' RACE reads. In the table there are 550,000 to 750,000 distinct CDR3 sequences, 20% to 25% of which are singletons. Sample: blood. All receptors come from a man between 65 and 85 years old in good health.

CDR3 in DNA: TGTGCCAGCAGTTCCGGGACAGGGAATGATGAAAAACTGTTTTTT. Translation: CASSSGTGNDEKLFF. The chain uses TRBV12-3 or TRBV12-4 and TRBJ1-4; 9 positions match TRBD1. V dropped 4 bases and J dropped 6; count of bases not matched to a gene: 6. The CDR3 sequence is 15 residues long.

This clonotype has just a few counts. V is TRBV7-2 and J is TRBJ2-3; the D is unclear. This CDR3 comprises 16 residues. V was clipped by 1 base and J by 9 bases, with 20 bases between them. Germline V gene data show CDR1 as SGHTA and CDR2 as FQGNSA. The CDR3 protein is CASSLVARGAYDTQYF. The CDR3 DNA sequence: TGTGCCAGCAGCTTAGTTGCGAGAGGTGCCTACGACACGCAGTATTTT.

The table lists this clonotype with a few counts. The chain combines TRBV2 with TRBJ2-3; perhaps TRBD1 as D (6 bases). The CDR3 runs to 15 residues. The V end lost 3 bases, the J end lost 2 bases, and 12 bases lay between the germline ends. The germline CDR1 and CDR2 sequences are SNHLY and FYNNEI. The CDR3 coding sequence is TGTGCCAGCAGTGATCCGGGACATATCACAGATACGCAGTATTTT. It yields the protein CASSDPGHITDTQYF.

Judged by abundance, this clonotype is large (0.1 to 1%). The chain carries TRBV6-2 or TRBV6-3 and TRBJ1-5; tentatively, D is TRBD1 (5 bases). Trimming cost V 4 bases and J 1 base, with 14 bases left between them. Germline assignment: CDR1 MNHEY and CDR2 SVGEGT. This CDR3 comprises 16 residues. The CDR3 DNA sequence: TGTGCCAGCAGTTGGGGGTCAGCCTTCAGCAATCAGCCCCAGCATTTT. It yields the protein CASSWGSAFSNQPQHF.

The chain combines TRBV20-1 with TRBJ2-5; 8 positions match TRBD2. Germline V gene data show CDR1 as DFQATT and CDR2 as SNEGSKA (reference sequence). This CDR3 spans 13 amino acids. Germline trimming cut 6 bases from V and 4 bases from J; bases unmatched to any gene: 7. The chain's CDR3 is CSAPGGFGETQYF. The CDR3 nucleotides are TGCAGTGCCCCGGGGGGGTTTGGAGAGACCCAGTACTTC.

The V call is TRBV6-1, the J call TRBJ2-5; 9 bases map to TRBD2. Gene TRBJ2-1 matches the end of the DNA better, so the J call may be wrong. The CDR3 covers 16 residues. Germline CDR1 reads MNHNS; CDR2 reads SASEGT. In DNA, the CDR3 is TGTGCCAGCAGGTCCCTAGCGGGATGGGCATACAATGAGCAGTTCTTC. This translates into CASRSLAGWAYNEQFF.